One sample yielded the 24 T cell receptor beta chains listed below, sequenced in a study of blood T cells in healthy people across ages. Next came a second PCR, run for about 7 to 12 cycles, which used a sample-barcoded 5' primer along with a J-beta primer mix. One entry per CDR3 protein, called by TCRdb with MiXCR from the 5' RACE reads. Of 1.5 million to 2 million distinct CDR3 sequences detected, 49% appear once; the ten largest clones hold over 2%. Material: blood. The receptors come from a woman aged 40 to 50 in good health.

J is TRBJ1-1 and V is TRBV10-3; the D is unclear. Germline V gene data show CDR1 as ENHRY and CDR2 as SYGVKD. Trimming removed 7 bases at V and 0 bases at J, with 9 bases between. This CDR3 is built from 13 residues. This CDR3 reads CAINAGLNTEAFF. The CDR3 DNA is TGTGCCATCAATGCAGGATTGAACACTGAAGCTTTCTTT.

This clonotype was counted many times. This rearrangement joins TRBV7-2 to TRBJ2-5, with D tentatively TRBD1 or TRBD2 (5 bases each). The V gene's germline CDR1 is SGHTA and CDR2 FQGNSA. V was shortened by 1 base and J by 8 bases, with 11 bases between the two germline ends. This CDR3 has 13 residues. For the CDR3, the DNA is TGTGCCAGCAGCTTAGTGGGGGTTGCAACCCAGTACTTC. This encodes CASSLVGVATQYF.

This clonotype was counted between two and nine times. The rearrangement links TRBV18 to TRBJ2-5; tentatively, D is TRBD2 (5 bases). Trimming removed 1 base at V and 5 bases at J, with 14 bases between. The V gene's germline CDR1 is KGHSH and CDR2 LQKENI. The CDR3 extends over 15 amino acids. CDR3 coding DNA: TGTGCCAGCTCACCACGGCCACCGCCGGGGGAGACCCAGTACTTC. Translation: CASSPRPPPGETQYF.

The gene calls are TRBV28 and TRBJ2-3, with TRBD2 identical over 12 bases. The CDR3 length is 17 residues. Germline V gives CDR1 MDHEN, CDR2 SYDVKM. The trim removed 5 bases at V and 2 bases at J, leaving 8 bases unmatched. This chain's CDR3 is CASSPWTSGEPTDTQYF. The CDR3 nucleotides read TGTGCCAGCAGTCCCTGGACTAGCGGGGAGCCCACAGATACGCAGTATTTT.

This clonotype occurred once. The rearrangement joins TRBV28 to TRBJ1-2; no reliable D call. Trimming pared 8 bases from V and 0 bases from J, leaving 22 bases between. This CDR3 is 17 amino acids long. Germline values: CDR1 MDHEN, CDR2 SYDVKM. The CDR3 sequence is CASANLVEVVTNYGYTF. Here the CDR3 DNA reads TGTGCCAGCGCCAATCTAGTAGAGGTCGTGACTAACTATGGCTACACCTTC.

The chain employs TRBV6-5 and TRBJ1-5, with D possibly TRBD1 on 5 matching bases. Germline lookup yields CDR1 MNHEY and CDR2 SVGAGI. V shed 5 bases and J shed 0 bases, with 14 bases lying between them. This CDR3 contains 16 residues. DNA for the CDR3: TGTGCCAGCAGTAGGGGCCGTCCTTATAGCAATCAGCCCCAGCATTTT. Its translation is CASSRGRPYSNQPQHF.

The chain combines TRBV5-1 with TRBJ1-1; no clear D. The V end lost 1 base, the J end lost 7 bases, and 11 bases lay between the germline ends. Per the germline V gene, CDR1 is SGHRS and CDR2 is YFSETQ. CDR3 size: 13 residues. The CDR3 DNA follows: TGCGCCAGCAGCTTGTTCGAGTGGGGTGAAGCTTTCTTT. Translated: CASSLFEWGEAFF.

V gene TRBV7-2 combines with J gene TRBJ1-6; the D gene is possibly TRBD1 (6 bases). In germline, CDR1 is SGHTA, CDR2 FQGNSA. CDR3 length: 14 residues. Between the trimmed V and J ends, which lost 7 bases and 10 bases, there was a span of 17 bases. The CDR3 coding sequence is TGTGCCAGCACCTCGCTACAGGGATACTCACCCCTCCACTTT. It is translated as CASTSLQGYSPLHF. Drawing the rest from reference TRBV7-2 and TRBJ1-6, the complete variable domain is GAGVSQSPSNKVTEKGKDVELRCDPISGHTALYWYRQSLGQGLEFLIYFQGNSAPDKSGLPSDRFSAERTGGSVSTLTIQRTQQEDSAVYLCASTSLQGYSPLHFGNGTRLTVT.

The chain joins TRBV4-1 to TRBJ2-3; 8 nucleotides line up with TRBD2. Germline V gene sequence: CDR1 MGHRA, CDR2 YSYEKL. Germline trimming cut 6 bases from V and 3 bases from J; bases unmatched to any gene: 5. The CDR3 is made up of 14 amino acids. In DNA form, the CDR3 reads TGCGCCAGCAGACTTTTAGCGGGGACAGATACGCAGTATTTT. As protein: CASRLLAGTDTQYF.

This clonotype was detected a few times. This sequence joins TRBV29-1 and TRBJ2-3; weak D call: TRBD2 (5 bases). Germline assignment: CDR1 SQVTM and CDR2 ANQGSEA. The CDR3 covers 14 residues. The V end lost 4 bases, the J end lost 6 bases, and 17 bases lay between the germline ends. The CDR3 loop reads CSVVGSLDEDTQYF. The DNA for the CDR3 is TGCAGCGTTGTCGGGTCACTAGACGAGGATACGCAGTATTTT.

Comments on this clonotype: The junction and the germline gene differ at one end; a read error may be behind it. The chain has TRBV4-3 and TRBJ2-5, with a weak D call TRBD1 (5 bases). Germline CDR1 reads LGHNA; CDR2 reads YSLEER. This CDR3 contains 15 residues. The CDR3 nucleotides read TGCGCCGGCAGTCGTAGGGGCAGGATGGGAGAGACCCAGTACTTC. This encodes CAGSRRGRMGETQYF.

This chain connects TRBV20-1 to TRBJ2-4, with D maybe TRBD1 (5 bases). This CDR3 is built from 15 residues. V was trimmed by 1 base and J by 6 bases, leaving 16 bases between them. The germline V gene has CDR1 DFQATT and CDR2 SNEGSKA (reference sequence). Here the CDR3 reads CSARVGLGQGNIQYF. The CDR3 region has the DNA TGCAGTGCTAGAGTGGGGCTAGGCCAGGGAAACATTCAGTACTTC.

The chain has TRBV7-2 and TRBJ1-5; 7 bases are a match to TRBD1. V gave up 5 bases and J gave up 5 bases; unmatched junction bases: 3. CDR1 is SGHTA and CDR2 is FQGNSA in the germline V gene. This CDR3 is built from 13 residues. The CDR3 nucleotides read TGTGCCAGCAGCGACAGGGTGGATCAGCCCCAGCATTTT. This encodes CASSDRVDQPQHF.

The V and J genes are TRBV2 and TRBJ2-5; D ambiguous. The CDR3 has 13 residues. CDR1 and CDR2 from the germline V gene are SNHLY and FYNNEI. Trimming shortened V by 2 bases and J by 5 bases, and 9 bases separated the two germline ends. The CDR3 loop is CASSENGVETQYF. Here the CDR3 DNA reads TGTGCCAGCAGTGAAAATGGGGTCGAGACCCAGTACTTC.

This clonotype was detected only a few times. The rearrangement links TRBV9 to TRBJ1-5; D is perhaps TRBD1 (5 bases). From germline, CDR1 is SGDLS and CDR2 YYNGEE. V was trimmed by 3 bases and J by 9 bases, leaving 10 bases between them. This CDR3 is 12 amino acids long. The CDR3 sequence: CASSAPGGPQHF. CDR3 DNA sequence: TGTGCCAGCAGCGCCCCGGGGGGGCCCCAGCATTTT.

The chain links TRBV20-1 to TRBJ2-1; either TRBD1 or TRBD2 may supply D (7 bases each). Per the germline V gene, CDR1 is DFQATT and CDR2 is SNEGSKA (reference sequence). V was cut by 7 bases and J by 2 bases, with 15 bases left in between. The CDR3 is made up of 14 amino acids. The CDR3 here is CSERGGGTYNEQFF. CDR3 DNA: TGCAGTGAGAGGGGAGGGGGCACCTACAATGAGCAGTTCTTC.

This clonotype turned up a few times. The chain couples TRBV15 to TRBJ1-5; D gene unclear. V shed 0 bases and J shed 0 bases, with 6 bases lying between them. Germline V gene lookup returns CDR1 LNHNV and CDR2 YYDKDF (reference sequence). The CDR3 is 15 residues long. As DNA, the CDR3 is TGTGCCACCAGCAGAGATAGGAATAGCAATCAGCCCCAGCATTTT. Encoded protein: CATSRDRNSNQPQHF.

This clonotype turned up a few times. The chain couples TRBV11-2 to TRBJ2-5; D might be TRBD1 (5 bases). The CDR3 contains 18 residues. Trimming left V 5 bases short and J 2 bases short, with 24 bases between. Looked up from germline, CDR1 is SGHAT and CDR2 is FQNNGV. The CDR3 here is CASSQGVVSGLQQETQYF. CDR3 bases: TGTGCCAGCAGCCAGGGTGTCGTATCAGGGTTACAGCAAGAGACCCAGTACTTC.

The CDR3 DNA reads as TGTGCCAGTCTAGCGGGGTCCCCCACAGATACGCAGTATTTT. It encodes CASLAGSPTDTQYF. The chain is built from TRBV27 and TRBJ2-3; 9 bases are shared with TRBD2. Germline V gene lookup returns CDR1 MNHEY and CDR2 SMNVEV (reference sequence). The CDR3 extends over 14 amino acids. V dropped 9 bases and J dropped 2; count of bases not matched to a gene: 6.

The rearrangement links TRBV12-3 or TRBV12-4 to TRBJ2-5; 7 bases map to TRBD1. The CDR3 consists of 15 residues. V trimming: 10 bases; J trimming: 11 bases; junction bases outside the gene matches: 22. The CDR3 DNA reads TGTGCCACCCAATCCGGGCGGCCAGGGGGTAATGAGCAGTACTTC. Protein product: CATQSGRPGGNEQYF.

This chain connects TRBV4-2 to TRBJ2-4, with a tentative D call TRBD1 (6 bases). Germline-derived CDR1 and CDR2 are LGHNA and YNFKEQ. Trimming took off 0 bases at V and 15 bases at J, with 18 bases between the two ends. The CDR3 runs 14 residues. The CDR3 bases are TGTGCCAGCAGCCAAGAAGGGGGTGACATGGTGCGGTACTTC. Protein sequence: CASSQEGGDMVRYF.

This chain joins TRBV15 and TRBJ2-1; D is undetermined. V gave up 0 bases and J gave up 10 bases, with 19 bases separating them. Germline V gene sequence: CDR1 LNHNV, CDR2 YYDKDF (reference sequence). This CDR3 has 16 amino acids. CDR3 in DNA: TGTGCCACCAGCAGAGAAAGGGCAATCGCCTCGAGGGAGCAGTTCTTC. It is translated as CATSRERAIASREQFF.

The chain combines TRBV20-1 with TRBJ2-5; either TRBD1 or TRBD2 may fit D (5 bases each). Germline CDR1 and CDR2: DFQATT and SNEGSKA (reference sequence). Trimming took 5 bases from V and 7 from J, leaving 23 bases between them. The CDR3 sequence is 15 residues long. DNA of the CDR3: TGCAGTGCTCTTTCCCCCGGAGGACACGAAGGGACCCAGTACTTC. Its translation is CSALSPGGHEGTQYF.

The J gene is TRBJ1-6, the V gene TRBV4-2, with 11 bases fitting TRBD1. J was trimmed by 10 bases and V by 0 bases; bases with no gene match: 5. Germline V gene data show CDR1 as LGHNA and CDR2 as YNFKEQ. There are 16 residues in the CDR3. The CDR3 sequence: CASSQDSGTGGSPLHF. The CDR3 nucleotides read TGTGCCAGCAGCCAAGATTCCGGGACAGGGGGGTCACCCCTCCACTTT.